Following are 18 T cell receptor beta chains from one sample sequenced in a study of blood T cell repertoires in COVID-19 (dated by TCRdb to about 2020). Libraries were prepared through the immunoSEQ multiplex PCR assay. In its TCRdb copy, this immuneACCESS table keeps in-frame sequences only and misses some clones. Where compared with another copy, unresolved V genes explain less than half of these, and the others have no known cause. Recorded for this sample are under 350,000 clones; about 88% of them occurred a single time. The ten most abundant clones make up 2.6% of the sample. The sample taken for sequencing was PBMCs or T cells enriched from blood (not recorded which). The receptors originated from a man between 60 and 75 years old who had recovered from COVID-19.

The V and J genes are TRBV5-1 and TRBJ2-1; TRBD2 matches 12 bases. The CDR3 sequence is 16 residues long. In germline, CDR1 is SGHRS, CDR2 YFSETQ. Losses at the gene ends were 4 bases for V and 6 bases for J; bases not matched to a gene: 8. In DNA, the CDR3 is TGCGCCAGCAGCCAGAGGGGACTAGCGGGTTCCAATGAGCAGTTCTTC. Its protein product is CASSQRGLAGSNEQFF.

The chain has TRBV3-1 (or the pseudogene TRBV3-2) and TRBJ2-7, with D uncertain. The CDR3 runs 15 residues. Germline V lookup: CDR1 LGHDT, CDR2 YNNKEL (reference sequence). Trimming left V 2 bases short and J 2 bases short, with 13 bases between. CDR3: CASSQRPGQTYEQYF. DNA for the CDR3: TGTGCCAGCAGCCAAAGGCCAGGCCAGACCTACGAGCAGTACTTC.

About this clone: Other DNA sequences in the same sample also yield this CDR3. This CDR3 reads CAISDGRGNEKLFF. The CDR3, as DNA: TGTGCCATCAGTGACGGCAGGGGTAATGAAAAACTGTTTTTT. The V call is TRBV10-3, the J call TRBJ1-4, with TRBD1 as a possible D gene (6 bases). This CDR3 has 14 residues. Germline assignment: CDR1 ENHRY and CDR2 SYGVKD. V was shortened by 3 bases and J by 4 bases, with 9 bases between the two germline ends.

The chain joins TRBV5-5 to TRBJ1-1, with D possibly matching TRBD1 (6 bases). From germline, CDR1 is SGHKS and CDR2 YYEKEE (reference sequence). The CDR3 loop spans 13 amino acids. The V end was cut by 4 bases, the J end by 0 bases, with 7 bases between. The CDR3 loop is CASSGQLNTEAFF. The CDR3 DNA is TGTGCCAGCAGCGGACAGCTGAACACTGAAGCTTTCTTT.

The rearrangement joins TRBV7-3 to TRBJ2-7; possible D gene TRBD1, 6 bases. The CDR3 is 13 amino acids. Trimming took off 5 bases at V and 7 bases at J, with 15 bases between the two ends. The germline V gene encodes CDR1 SGHTA and CDR2 FQGTGA. This chain's CDR3 is CASSPSQGQEQYF. The CDR3 DNA reads TGTGCCAGCAGCCCAAGTCAGGGGCAGGAGCAGTACTTC. Full variable domain (remainder filled in from reference TRBV7-3 and TRBJ2-7): GAGVSQTPSNKVTEKGKYVELRCDPISGHTALYWYRQSLGQGPEFLIYFQGTGAADDSGLPNDRFFAVRPEGSVSTLKIQRTERGDSAVYLCASSPSQGQEQYFGPGTRLTVT.

CDR3 sequence: CASSFSITGELFF. The CDR3 DNA is TGTGCCAGCAGCTTTAGCATCACCGGGGAGCTGTTTTTT. The chain combines TRBV7-9 with TRBJ2-2; D unclear. In germline, CDR1 is SEHNR, CDR2 FQNEAQ (reference sequence). This CDR3 is built from 13 residues. Trimming cost V 3 bases and J 4 bases, with 6 bases left between them. Full variable domain (outside the CDR3, taken from reference TRBV7-9 and TRBJ2-2): DTGVSQNPRHKITKRGQNVTFRCDPISEHNRLYWYRQTLGQGPEFLTYFQNEAQLEKSRLLSDRFSAERPKGSFSTLEIQRTEQGDSAMYLCASSFSITGELFFGEGSRLTVL.

The chain is built from TRBV9 and TRBJ2-5; TRBD1 agrees at 8 bases. The CDR3 covers 13 residues. In germline, CDR1 is SGDLS, CDR2 YYNGEE. V lost 3 bases, J lost 4 bases, and 2 bases stayed unmatched. CDR3 coding DNA: TGTGCCAGCAGCGAGGACAGGGTAGAGACCCAGTACTTC. Translation gives CASSEDRVETQYF.

This chain uses TRBV7-2 with TRBJ2-7; D is perhaps TRBD1 (6 bases). Germline loops: CDR1 SGHTA, CDR2 FQGNSA. The CDR3 runs 15 residues. Trimming stripped 5 bases from V and 3 bases from J, with 17 bases between. The CDR3 region has the DNA TGTGCCAGCAGCGACTTAGGGACATCGGTCTACGAGCAGTACTTC. Translated: CASSDLGTSVYEQYF.

CDR3 bases: TGTGCCAGCAGCGCCAGCCCCGGGACAGCCTCCTACAATGAGCAGTTCTTC. Amino acids: CASSASPGTASYNEQFF. The V gene is TRBV9, the J gene TRBJ2-1, with TRBD1 matching 7 bases. Germline loops: CDR1 SGDLS, CDR2 YYNGEE. The CDR3 length is 17 residues. V trimming: 3 bases; J trimming: 0 bases; junction bases outside the gene matches: 9.

The chain has TRBV5-1 and TRBJ1-2, with a tentative D call TRBD1 (5 bases). The CDR3 spans 14 residues. Trimming took 0 bases from V and 2 from J, leaving 8 bases between them. Per germline, CDR1 SGHRS and CDR2 YFSETQ. As DNA, the CDR3 is TGCGCCAGCAGCTTGGATCCAGGGAACTATGGCTACACCTTC. It yields the protein CASSLDPGNYGYTF.

As DNA, the CDR3 is TGTGCCAGCAGCCAAAGACAGGAACTCTATGGCTACACCTTC. Translated, it gives CASSQRQELYGYTF. V gene TRBV5-6 combines with J gene TRBJ1-2, with a weak D call TRBD1 (6 bases). The CDR3 covers 14 residues. Trimming shortened V by 4 bases and J by 4 bases, and 14 bases separated the two germline ends. Germline CDR1 SGHDT, CDR2 YYEEEE.

The J gene is TRBJ2-7, the V gene TRBV14; 7 bases agree with TRBD1. The CDR3 covers 16 residues. V gave up 1 base and J gave up 6 bases; unmatched junction bases: 12. Per germline, CDR1 SGHDN and CDR2 FVKESK. The CDR3 region is CASSQAGTARRFEQYF. CDR3 nucleotides: TGTGCCAGCAGCCAAGCCGGGACAGCCCGGCGATTCGAGCAGTACTTC.

This sequence joins TRBV19 and TRBJ1-1, with 7 bases lining up with TRBD1. The V gene end was trimmed by 3 bases and the J gene end by 0 bases; junction bases not matched to a gene: 1. The length of the CDR3 is 14 residues. Germline values: CDR1 LNHDA, CDR2 SQIVND (reference sequence). Written as DNA, the CDR3 is TGTGCCAGTAGTATCACAGGGGTGAACACTGAAGCTTTCTTT. Protein product: CASSITGVNTEAFF.

In this sample, this clone turned up once. This chain links TRBV18 with TRBJ1-1; D unresolved. Per the germline V gene, CDR1 is KGHSH and CDR2 is LQKENI. The CDR3 contains 13 residues. V lost 3 bases, J lost 4 bases, and 9 bases lay in between. The CDR3 protein is CASSPQPGTEAFF. CDR3 nucleotides: TGTGCCAGCTCACCCCAGCCAGGCACTGAAGCTTTCTTT.

This sequence joins TRBV5-1 and TRBJ1-4; D remains ambiguous. V dropped 0 bases and J dropped 0 bases, with 6 bases sitting between them. The CDR3 has 15 amino acids. CDR1 and CDR2 (germline): SGHRS, YFSETQ. The CDR3 DNA reads as TGCGCCAGCAGCTTGGATTCCGCAACTAATGAAAAACTGTTTTTT. Its protein product is CASSLDSATNEKLFF.

The rearrangement uses TRBV11-2 and TRBJ1-1; D remains ambiguous. The CDR3 has 15 residues. Germline CDR1 and CDR2: SGHAT and FQNNGV. The germline V and J ends were trimmed by 1 base and 3 bases, with 12 bases remaining between them. The CDR3 reads CASSLASGRYTEAFF. CDR3 bases: TGTGCCAGCAGCTTAGCTAGCGGAAGATACACTGAAGCTTTCTTT.

The CDR3 DNA follows: TGTGCCACCAGCAGAGATGGGTCAGTAGAGGACACCATATATTTT. Residues: CATSRDGSVEDTIYF. The chain is built from TRBV15 and TRBJ1-3; D is undetermined. Germline CDR1 LNHNV, CDR2 YYDKDF (reference sequence). The CDR3 is made up of 15 amino acids. V lost 0 bases to trimming and J lost 8 bases, with 14 bases between them.

Only one count was recorded for this clone. The rearrangement uses TRBV6-2 or TRBV6-3 and TRBJ2-1, with TRBD1 identical over 12 bases. V was clipped by 6 bases and J by 6 bases; unmatched bases: 6. Looked up from germline, CDR1 is MNHEY and CDR2 is SVGEGT. This CDR3 comprises 15 residues. This chain's CDR3 is CASSHRDRGPNEQFF. The CDR3 bases are TGTGCCAGCAGCCACCGGGACAGGGGGCCCAATGAGCAGTTCTTC.